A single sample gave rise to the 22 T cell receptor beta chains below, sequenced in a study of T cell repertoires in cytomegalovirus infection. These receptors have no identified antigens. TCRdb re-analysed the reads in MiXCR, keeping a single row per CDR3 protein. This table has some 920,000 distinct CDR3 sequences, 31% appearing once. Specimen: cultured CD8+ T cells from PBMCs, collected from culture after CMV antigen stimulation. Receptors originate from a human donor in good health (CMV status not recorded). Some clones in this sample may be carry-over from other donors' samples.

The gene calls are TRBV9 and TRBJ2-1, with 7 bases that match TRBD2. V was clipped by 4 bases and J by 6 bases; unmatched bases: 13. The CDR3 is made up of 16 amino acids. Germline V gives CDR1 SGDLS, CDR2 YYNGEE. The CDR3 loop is CASSIRSGPGPNEQFF. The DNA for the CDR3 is TGTGCCAGCAGCATACGTAGCGGGCCCGGCCCCAATGAGCAGTTCTTC.

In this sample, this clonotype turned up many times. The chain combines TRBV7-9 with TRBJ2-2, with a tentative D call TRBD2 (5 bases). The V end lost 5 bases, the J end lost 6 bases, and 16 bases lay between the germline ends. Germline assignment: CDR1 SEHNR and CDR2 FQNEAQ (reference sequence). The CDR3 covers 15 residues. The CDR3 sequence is CASSHPGLHAGELFF. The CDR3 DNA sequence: TGTGCCAGCAGCCACCCCGGACTCCACGCCGGGGAGCTGTTTTTT. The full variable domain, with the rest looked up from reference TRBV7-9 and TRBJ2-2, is DTGVSQNPRHKITKRGQNVTFRCDPISEHNRLYWYRQTLGQGPEFLTYFQNEAQLEKSRLLSDRFSAERPKGSFSTLEIQRTEQGDSAMYLCASSHPGLHAGELFFGEGSRLTVL.

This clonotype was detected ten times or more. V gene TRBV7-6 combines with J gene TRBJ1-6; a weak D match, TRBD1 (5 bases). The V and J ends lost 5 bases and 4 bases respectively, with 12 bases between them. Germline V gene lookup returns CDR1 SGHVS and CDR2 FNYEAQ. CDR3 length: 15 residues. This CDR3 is CASSENQGYNSPLHF. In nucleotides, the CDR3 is TGTGCCAGCAGCGAAAATCAGGGATATAATTCACCCCTCCACTTT.

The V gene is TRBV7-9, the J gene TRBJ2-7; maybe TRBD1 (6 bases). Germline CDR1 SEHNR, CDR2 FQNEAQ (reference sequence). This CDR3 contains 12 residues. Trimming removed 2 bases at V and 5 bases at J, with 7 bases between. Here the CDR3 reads CASSLNRDEQYF. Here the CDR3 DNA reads TGTGCCAGCAGCTTAAACAGGGACGAGCAGTACTTC.

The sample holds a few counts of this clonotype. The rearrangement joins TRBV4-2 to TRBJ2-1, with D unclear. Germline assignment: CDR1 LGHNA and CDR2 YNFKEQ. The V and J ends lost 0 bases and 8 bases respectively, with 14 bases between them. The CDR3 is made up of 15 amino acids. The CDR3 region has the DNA TGTGCCAGCAGCCAAGAAGTCCCGTGGGCCGATGAGCAGTTCTTC. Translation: CASSQEVPWADEQFF.

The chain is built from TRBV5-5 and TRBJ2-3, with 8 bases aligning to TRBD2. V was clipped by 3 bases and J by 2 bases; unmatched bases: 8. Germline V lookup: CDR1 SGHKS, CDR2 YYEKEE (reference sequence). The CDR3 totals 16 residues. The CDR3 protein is CASSSRVAGITDTQYF. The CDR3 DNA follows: TGTGCCAGCAGCTCTCGGGTAGCGGGGATCACAGATACGCAGTATTTT.

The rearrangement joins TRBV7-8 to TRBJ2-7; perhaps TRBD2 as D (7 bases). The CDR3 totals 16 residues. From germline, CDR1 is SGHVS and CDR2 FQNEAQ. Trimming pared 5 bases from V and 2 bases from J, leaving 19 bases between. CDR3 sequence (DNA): TGTGCCAGCAGCCCCCTGGGGGGGGCAGGACCCTACGAGCAGTACGTC. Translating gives CASSPLGGAGPYEQYV.

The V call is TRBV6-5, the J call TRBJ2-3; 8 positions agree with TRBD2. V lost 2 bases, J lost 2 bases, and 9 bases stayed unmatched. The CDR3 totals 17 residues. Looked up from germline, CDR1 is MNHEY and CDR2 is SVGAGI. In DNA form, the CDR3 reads TGTGCCAGCAGTTACGCAGGGCCTAGCGGGTACACAGATACGCAGTATTTT. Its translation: CASSYAGPSGYTDTQYF.

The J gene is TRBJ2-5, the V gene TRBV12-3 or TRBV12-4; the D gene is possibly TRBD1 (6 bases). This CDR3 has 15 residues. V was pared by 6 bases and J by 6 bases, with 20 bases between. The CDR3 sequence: CASRNGQTGFKTQYF. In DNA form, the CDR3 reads TGTGCCAGCAGAAACGGACAGACGGGCTTCAAGACCCAGTACTTC.

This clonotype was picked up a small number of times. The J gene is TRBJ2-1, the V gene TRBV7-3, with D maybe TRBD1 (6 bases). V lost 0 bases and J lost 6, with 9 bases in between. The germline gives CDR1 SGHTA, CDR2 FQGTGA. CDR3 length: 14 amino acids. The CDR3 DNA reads TGTGCCAGCAGCTTAACTTGGGGGCCCAATGAGCAGTTCTTC. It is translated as CASSLTWGPNEQFF.

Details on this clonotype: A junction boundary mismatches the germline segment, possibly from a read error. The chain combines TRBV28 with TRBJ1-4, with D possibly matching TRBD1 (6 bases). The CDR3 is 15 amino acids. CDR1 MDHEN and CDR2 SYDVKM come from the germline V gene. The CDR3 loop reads CVSSLGSRGHVKLFF. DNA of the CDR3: TGTGTCAGCAGTTTAGGGTCACGGGGGCATGTAAAACTGTTTTTT. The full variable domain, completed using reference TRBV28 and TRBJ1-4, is DVKVTQSSRYLVKRTGEKVFLECVQDMDHENMFWYRQDPGLGLRLIYFSYDVKMKEKGDIPEGYSVSREKKERFSLILESASTNQTSMYLCVSSLGSRGHVKLFFGSGTQLSVL.

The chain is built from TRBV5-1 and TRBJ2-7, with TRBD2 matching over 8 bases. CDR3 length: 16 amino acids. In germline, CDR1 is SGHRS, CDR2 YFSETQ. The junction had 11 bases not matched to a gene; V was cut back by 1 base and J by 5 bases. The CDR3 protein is CASSLRVAGPLDEQYF. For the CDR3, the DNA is TGCGCCAGCAGCTTGAGGGTAGCGGGGCCCCTGGACGAGCAGTACTTC.

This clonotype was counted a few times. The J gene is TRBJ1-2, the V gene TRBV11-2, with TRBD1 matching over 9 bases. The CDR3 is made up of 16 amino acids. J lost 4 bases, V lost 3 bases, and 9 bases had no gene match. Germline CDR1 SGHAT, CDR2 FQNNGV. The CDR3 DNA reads TGTGCCAGCAGCTTGCTGACAGGGGGGAGTTTCTATGGCTACACCTTC. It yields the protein CASSLLTGGSFYGYTF.

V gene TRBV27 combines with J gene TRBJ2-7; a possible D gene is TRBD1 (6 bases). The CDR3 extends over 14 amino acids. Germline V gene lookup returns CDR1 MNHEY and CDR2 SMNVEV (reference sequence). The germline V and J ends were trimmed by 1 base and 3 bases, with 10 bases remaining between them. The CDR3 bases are TGTGCCAGCAGTTTATGGTCAGGGGACTACGAGCAGTACTTC. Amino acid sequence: CASSLWSGDYEQYF.

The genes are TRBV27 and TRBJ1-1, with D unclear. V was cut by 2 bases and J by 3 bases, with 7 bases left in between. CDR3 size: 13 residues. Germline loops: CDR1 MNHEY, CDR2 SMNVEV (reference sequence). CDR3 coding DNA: TGTGCCAGCAGTTTAAGGCCGGACACTGAAGCTTTCTTT. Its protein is CASSLRPDTEAFF.

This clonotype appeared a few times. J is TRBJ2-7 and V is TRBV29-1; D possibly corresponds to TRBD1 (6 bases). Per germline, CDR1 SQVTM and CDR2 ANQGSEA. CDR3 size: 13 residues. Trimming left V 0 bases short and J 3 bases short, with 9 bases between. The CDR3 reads CSVEDTDSYEQYF. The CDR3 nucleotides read TGCAGCGTTGAAGATACGGACAGCTACGAGCAGTACTTC.

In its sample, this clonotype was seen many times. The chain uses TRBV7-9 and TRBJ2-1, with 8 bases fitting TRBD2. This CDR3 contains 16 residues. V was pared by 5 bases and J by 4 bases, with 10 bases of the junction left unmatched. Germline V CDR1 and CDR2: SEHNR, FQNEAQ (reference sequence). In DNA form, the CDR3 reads TGTGCCAGCAGCCCCTATTCGAGCGGGGGATACAATGAGCAGTTCTTC. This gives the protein CASSPYSSGGYNEQFF. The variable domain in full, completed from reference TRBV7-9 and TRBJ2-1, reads DTGVSQNPRHKITKRGQNVTFRCDPISEHNRLYWYRQTLGQGPEFLTYFQNEAQLEKSRLLSDRFSAERPKGSFSTLEIQRTEQGDSAMYLCASSPYSSGGYNEQFFGPGTRLTVL.

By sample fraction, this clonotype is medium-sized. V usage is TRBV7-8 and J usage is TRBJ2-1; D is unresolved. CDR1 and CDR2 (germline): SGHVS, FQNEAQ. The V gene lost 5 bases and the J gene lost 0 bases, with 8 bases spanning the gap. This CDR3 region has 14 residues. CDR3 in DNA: TGTGCCAGCAGCCCCTCAGTCTCCTACAATGAGCAGTTCTTC. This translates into CASSPSVSYNEQFF. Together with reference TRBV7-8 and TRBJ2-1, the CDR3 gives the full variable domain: GAGVSQSPRYKVAKRGQDVALRCDPISGHVSLFWYQQALGQGPEFLTYFQNEAQLDKSGLPSDRFFAERPEGSVSTLKIQRTQQEDSAVYLCASSPSVSYNEQFFGPGTRLTVL.

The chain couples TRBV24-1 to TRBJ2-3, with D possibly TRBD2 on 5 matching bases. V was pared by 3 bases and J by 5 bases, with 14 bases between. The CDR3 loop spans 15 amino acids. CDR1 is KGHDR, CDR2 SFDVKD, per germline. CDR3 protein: CATSDLGPGGDTQYF. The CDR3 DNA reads TGTGCCACCAGTGATCTCGGGCCCGGAGGAGATACGCAGTATTTT.

CDR3 bases: TGCAGTGCTAGAGATATAATGAACACTGAAGCTTTCTTT. Translation gives CSARDIMNTEAFF. V usage is TRBV20-1 and J usage is TRBJ1-1; D gene unclear. The V gene lost 0 bases and the J gene lost 0 bases, with 5 bases spanning the gap. The length of the CDR3 is 13 residues. Per germline, CDR1 DFQATT and CDR2 SNEGSKA (reference sequence).

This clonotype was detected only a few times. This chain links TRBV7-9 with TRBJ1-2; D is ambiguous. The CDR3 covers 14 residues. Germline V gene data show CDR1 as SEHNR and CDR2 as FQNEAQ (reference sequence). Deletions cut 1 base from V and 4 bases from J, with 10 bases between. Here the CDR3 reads CASSLVGKSYGYTF. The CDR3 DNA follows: TGTGCCAGCAGCTTAGTAGGGAAGTCCTATGGCTACACCTTC.

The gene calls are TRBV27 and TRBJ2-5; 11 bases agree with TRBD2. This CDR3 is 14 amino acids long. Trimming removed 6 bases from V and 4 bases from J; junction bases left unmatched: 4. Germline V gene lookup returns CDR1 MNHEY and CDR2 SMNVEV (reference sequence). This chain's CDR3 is CASRLAGGRETQYF. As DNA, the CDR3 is TGTGCCAGCAGGCTAGCGGGGGGACGAGAGACCCAGTACTTC.